A selection of T cell receptor beta chains follows, all from one sample in a study of T-cell memory formation after mild COVID-19. TCRdb re-derived calls from the 5' RACE reads in MiXCR, one entry per CDR3 protein. The sample yields 100,000 to 140,000 distinct CDR3 sequences, approximately 15% seen once. Material: PBMCs or a T cell subset sorted from them (not recorded which). The receptors derive from a man younger than 35 who had mild COVID-19 (a few samples of this study predate the infection). Cell type and time point are not known. The CDR3 runs from the conserved cysteine through the conserved F or W. The order of the fields is J gene, clone size, V gene, D gene, CDR3 DNA, CDR3 protein. D genes are given only for firm matches. The listing skips clone size in some rows; elsewhere it reads once, few, many or a size class.

>TRBJ1-1|.|TRBV5-4|.
TGTGCCAGCAGCTTGGGGCAGGATCTCGAAGCTTTCTTT
CASSLGQDLEAFF
>TRBJ2-3|.|TRBV27|.
TGTGCCAGCAGTTTATACAACACAGATACGCAGTATTTT
CASSLYNTDTQYF
>TRBJ2-7|many|TRBV7-9|.
TGTGCCAGCAGTTTACAGGGAGTCTCCTACGAGCAGTACTTC
CASSLQGVSYEQYF
>TRBJ2-5|.|TRBV12-3/TRBV12-4|TRBD2
TGTGCCAGCAGTCCGGAGGGACTAGCGGGGCAAGAGACCCAGTACTTC
CASSPEGLAGQETQYF
>TRBJ2-7|.|TRBV9|.
TGTGCCAGCAGCCGGGACTCGGCCTACGAGCAGTACTTC
CASSRDSAYEQYF
>TRBJ1-1|.|TRBV5-1|TRBD1
TGCGCCAGCAGCTTGGGACAGGGACTGAACACTGAAGCTTTCTTT
CASSLGQGLNTEAFF
>TRBJ2-3|.|TRBV4-1|.
TGCGCCAGCAGCCAAGATACCGGGGGGCGAGATACGCAGTATTTT
CASSQDTGGRDTQYF
>TRBJ2-5|few|TRBV7-9|TRBD1
TGTGCCAGCAGCCCCACCCCAGGGGGCTCGGAGACCCAGTACTTC
CASSPTPGGSETQYF
>TRBJ2-6|few|TRBV6-2/TRBV6-3|TRBD1
TGTGCCAGCAGTACCACAGGGGGCTCCGGGGCCAACGTCCTGACTTTC
CASSTTGGSGANVLTF
>TRBJ1-1|few|TRBV6-2/TRBV6-3|.
TGTGCCAGCAGTTACGTGTGGGGGATGAACACTGAAGCTTTCTTT
CASSYVWGMNTEAFF
>TRBJ2-3|many|TRBV15|TRBD2
TGTGCCACCAGCAACCGGGGGGCTAGCGGGGCGGATACGCAGTATTTT
CATSNRGASGADTQYF
>TRBJ1-6|.|TRBV20-1|TRBD1
TGCAGTGCTATTTGGACAGGGCTCCACTTT
CSAIWTGLHF
>TRBJ2-1|.|TRBV7-3|.
TGTGCCAGCAGCCAAGGGGGGAGCCCAACAGATGAGCAGTTCTTC
CASSQGGSPTDEQFF
>TRBJ2-1|.|TRBV19|.
TGTGCCAGTAGAACAGGTGTCTACAATGAGCAGTTCTTC
CASRTGVYNEQFF
>TRBJ1-2|few|TRBV6-5|.
TGTGCCAGCAGTTACTCTTCGGGGGGAGGAGAAGACACCTTC
CASSYSSGGGEDTF
>TRBJ1-5|.|TRBV4-3|.
TGCGCCAGCAGCCAAGATGGGGGGGTCCAGCCCCAGCATTTT
CASSQDGGVQPQHF
>TRBJ1-3|few|TRBV7-6|.
TGTGCCAGCAGCCGGGGGATTTCTGGAAACACCATATATTTT
CASSRGISGNTIYF
>TRBJ2-1|.|TRBV6-5|.
TGTGCCAGCAGTGCTAACAGCAACAATGAGCAGTTCTTC
CASSANSNNEQFF
>TRBJ2-5|.|TRBV4-3|.
TGCGCCAGCGGGGCGGAACAAGAGACCCAGTACTTC
CASGAEQETQYF
>TRBJ2-1|few|TRBV5-1|TRBD2
TGCGCCAGCAGCTTTAGCGGGGGTGAGCAGTTCTTC
CASSFSGGEQFF
>TRBJ1-5|few|TRBV4-1|.
TGCGCCACCGGACAGCTGTTGAGCAATCAGCCCCAGCATTTT
CATGQLLSNQPQHF
>TRBJ1-5|few|TRBV12-3/TRBV12-4|.
TGTGCCATCGGGCAGTTGGGCCAGCCCCAGCATTTT
CAIGQLGQPQHF
>TRBJ2-5|.|TRBV20-1|.
TGCAGTGCTAGAGATATACGGTCCGAGGAGACCCAGTACTTC
CSARDIRSEETQYF
>TRBJ2-7|.|TRBV4-3|TRBD1
TGCGCCAGCAGCCAAGCTGACAGGGACTACGAGCAGTACTTC
CASSQADRDYEQYF